The present T cell receptor (beta chain) was sequenced within a study of blood T cell repertoires in COVID-19. Across the study: COVID-19 samples collected from the United States, Italy and Spain covered acute and convalescent phases.

The length of the CDR3 is 16 residues. Germline V gene data show CDR1 as GTSNPN and CDR2 as SVGIG (reference sequence). The trim removed 5 bases at V and 6 bases at J, leaving 17 bases unmatched. Participant ages covered about 18 to 95 years across about two dozen US areas. Cohort assignment relied on participant-reported clinical history. Profiling relied on immunoSEQ multiplex PCR, and the TCRdb table lists in-frame clones only, not all of them. There are around 290,000 clones in the sample; around 90% occur only once, and 1.5% to 2% lies in the top ten. The chain links TRBV30 to TRBJ1-1, with TRBD1 identical over 8 bases. The sample was PBMCs or T cells enriched from blood (not recorded which). This receptor was obtained from a woman in her 40s who had recovered from COVID-19. The CDR3, as DNA: TGTGCCTGGGGGCGAATGGGGGACAGGCAAGGCTCTGAAGCTTTCTTT. Its translation: CAWGRMGDRQGSEAFF.